The 32 T cell receptor beta chains listed next were all sequenced from one sample in a study of T cell responses to AZD1222 COVID-19 vaccine. Clones were sequenced by immunoSEQ multiplex PCR, and TCRdb holds only the in-frame ones, with some missing. The sample shows about 180,000 clones, about 90% of them seen only once. The specimen comprised peripheral blood, sampled 28 days after the second AZD1222 dose. The receptors derive from an adult who received the AZD1222 COVID-19 vaccine.

Concerning this clone: One end of the junction does not line up with germline, which may come from a read error. The rearrangement links TRBV6-5 to TRBJ2-2, with TRBD2 identical over 9 bases. CDR1 is MNHEY, CDR2 SVGAGI, per germline. This CDR3 comprises 15 residues. For the CDR3, the DNA is TGTGCCCGCAGCGGCGGGGGGGTGAACACCGGGGAGCTGTTTTTT. Residues: CARSGGGVNTGELFF.

J is TRBJ2-1 and V is TRBV7-2; D may be TRBD2 (5 bases). Per the germline V gene, CDR1 is SGHTA and CDR2 is FQGNSA. The CDR3 spans 17 residues. Trimming left V 5 bases short and J 2 bases short, with 19 bases between. The CDR3 sequence: CASSPSGASRAYNEQFF. In DNA form, the CDR3 reads TGTGCCAGCAGCCCTTCGGGTGCATCGAGGGCCTACAATGAGCAGTTCTTC.

The chain is built from TRBV18 and TRBJ2-1; possible D gene TRBD1, 6 bases. This CDR3 region has 14 residues. Trimming pared 10 bases from V and 0 bases from J, leaving 13 bases between. CDR1 and CDR2 (germline): KGHSH, LQKENI. This chain's CDR3 is CATLGGVSYNEQFF. Written as DNA, the CDR3 is TGTGCCACCCTAGGGGGTGTCTCCTACAATGAGCAGTTCTTC.

The V gene is TRBV5-1, the J gene TRBJ1-4; D gene uncertain. The CDR3 has 14 amino acids. Germline CDR1 reads SGHRS; CDR2 reads YFSETQ. Trimming removed 4 bases at V and 4 bases at J, with 11 bases between. CDR3 sequence reads: CASSVDGFNEKLFF. CDR3 DNA: TGCGCCAGCAGCGTAGACGGTTTTAATGAAAAACTGTTTTTT.

The chain is built from TRBV30 and TRBJ2-1; no definite D call. Germline V gene lookup returns CDR1 GTSNPN and CDR2 SVGIG (reference sequence). The V and J ends lost 6 bases and 0 bases respectively, with 6 bases between them. The length of the CDR3 is 12 residues. The CDR3 nucleotides read TGTGCCTGCCCCGGCTCCTACAATGAGCAGTTCTTC. Amino acid sequence: CACPGSYNEQFF.

V is TRBV7-3 and J is TRBJ2-2; D is possibly TRBD1 or TRBD2 (6 bases each). The CDR3 is made up of 15 amino acids. V was pared by 5 bases and J by 3 bases, with 13 bases between. The germline gives CDR1 SGHTA, CDR2 FQGTGA. The CDR3 sequence: CASSPGAMDTGELFF. In DNA form, the CDR3 reads TGTGCCAGCAGCCCGGGGGCGATGGACACCGGGGAGCTGTTTTTT.

The chain is built from TRBV7-3 and TRBJ2-3; D ambiguous. Per the germline V gene, CDR1 is SGHTA and CDR2 is FQGTGA. The CDR3 totals 19 residues. The V gene lost 5 bases and the J gene lost 4 bases, with 28 bases spanning the gap. The CDR3 loop reads CASSPITPGGLWVPDTQYF. The CDR3 DNA is TGTGCCAGCAGCCCTATAACTCCGGGCGGATTGTGGGTCCCAGATACGCAGTATTTT.

This clone was picked up a small number of times. V usage is TRBV15 and J usage is TRBJ2-3; perhaps TRBD1 as D (6 bases). Germline CDR1 LNHNV, CDR2 YYDKDF (reference sequence). V lost 1 base and J lost 4, with 9 bases in between. The CDR3 totals 14 residues. In DNA form, the CDR3 reads TGTGCCACCAGCAGAGGGACAGCGCCAGATACGCAGTATTTT. It specifies CATSRGTAPDTQYF.

This clone was found a few times. The CDR3 coding sequence is TGCGCCAGCAGCTTGGAGATAGTCCCCTATGGCTACACCTTC. Protein: CASSLEIVPYGYTF. The genes are TRBV5-1 and TRBJ1-2; D remains ambiguous. The V gene lost 0 bases and the J gene lost 4 bases, with 10 bases spanning the gap. This CDR3 contains 14 residues. CDR1 is SGHRS, CDR2 YFSETQ, per germline.

The chain links TRBV5-1 to TRBJ1-2; TRBD1 is a possible D gene (5 bases). Trimming shortened V by 1 base and J by 7 bases, and 14 bases separated the two germline ends. Germline CDR1 SGHRS, CDR2 YFSETQ. This CDR3 contains 14 residues. CDR3: CASSLIGGTGGYTF. CDR3 DNA sequence: TGCGCCAGCAGCTTGATTGGGGGGACTGGTGGCTACACCTTC. Supplemented by reference TRBV5-1 and TRBJ1-2, the full variable domain reads KAGVTQTPRYLIKTRGQQVTLSCSPISGHRSVSWYQQTPGQGLQFLFEYFSETQRNKGNFPGRFSGRQFSNSRSEMNVSTLELGDSALYLCASSLIGGTGGYTFGSGTRLTVV.

This clone appeared a single time. The J gene is TRBJ1-5, the V gene TRBV30; 7 nucleotides agree with TRBD1. CDR1 is GTSNPN and CDR2 is SVGIG in the germline V gene (reference sequence). Losses at the gene ends were 5 bases for V and 3 bases for J; bases not matched to a gene: 13. The CDR3 runs 16 residues. CDR3 in amino acids: CAWSLRLGTDNQPQHF. Written as DNA, the CDR3 is TGTGCCTGGTCCCTTCGGTTGGGGACAGACAATCAGCCCCAGCATTTT.

J is TRBJ1-5 and V is TRBV19; tentatively, D is TRBD1 (6 bases). V was pared by 6 bases and J by 4 bases, with 7 bases between. In germline, CDR1 is LNHDA, CDR2 SQIVND (reference sequence). The CDR3 spans 12 residues. Here the CDR3 DNA reads TGTGCCAGTAGCAGGGGAAATCAGCCCCAGCATTTT. Translation gives CASSRGNQPQHF.

The chain has TRBV19 and TRBJ2-7, with D possibly TRBD1 on 7 matching bases. Germline V gene lookup returns CDR1 LNHDA and CDR2 SQIVND (reference sequence). The CDR3 spans 14 residues. V was shortened by 10 bases and J by 7 bases, with 23 bases between the two germline ends. As DNA, the CDR3 is TGTGCCACCACTTTCGACAGGGTAGGAGGGGAGCAGTACTTC. Translation gives CATTFDRVGGEQYF.

The chain combines TRBV9 with TRBJ2-1, with 7 bases matching TRBD1. The CDR3 runs 16 residues. The V gene's germline CDR1 is SGDLS and CDR2 YYNGEE. The junction had 10 bases not matched to a gene; V was cut back by 3 bases and J by 4 bases. CDR3 residues: CASSATGTENYNEQFF. The CDR3 region has the DNA TGTGCCAGCAGCGCAACCGGGACAGAAAATTACAATGAGCAGTTCTTC.

The genes are TRBV7-3 and TRBJ2-7; D is uncertain. The CDR3 consists of 15 residues. Germline V gene sequence: CDR1 SGHTA, CDR2 FQGTGA. The germline V and J ends were trimmed by 1 base and 2 bases, with 12 bases remaining between them. CDR3 protein: CASSLMVPRTYEQYF. For the CDR3, the DNA is TGTGCCAGCAGCTTAATGGTCCCCAGAACCTACGAGCAGTACTTC.

DNA of the CDR3: TGTGCCAGCCGGACGGACCAAAGGGAGCCCCAGCATTTT. This sequence encodes CASRTDQREPQHF. The chain recombines TRBV18 with TRBJ1-5; no firm D call. Trimming pared 8 bases from V and 8 bases from J, leaving 16 bases between. The CDR3 covers 13 residues. Looked up from germline, CDR1 is KGHSH and CDR2 is LQKENI.

This chain connects TRBV28 to TRBJ2-7; 12 bases align to TRBD1. Germline CDR1 and CDR2: MDHEN and SYDVKM. Losses at the gene ends were 2 bases for V and 2 bases for J; bases not matched to a gene: 4. The CDR3 has 16 residues. CDR3 sequence reads: CASSLTGTGGTYEQYF. The CDR3 DNA reads as TGTGCCAGCAGTTTAACTGGGACAGGGGGCACCTACGAGCAGTACTTC.

V is TRBV28 and J is TRBJ1-6, with D possibly being TRBD1 (5 bases). Deletions cut 2 bases from V and 11 bases from J, with 13 bases between. The CDR3 runs to 14 residues. CDR1 and CDR2 (germline): MDHEN, SYDVKM. In DNA form, the CDR3 reads TGTGCCAGCAGTTTACTTCTGGACACTGCACCCCTCCACTTT. As protein: CASSLLLDTAPLHF.

The chain couples TRBV6-1 to TRBJ2-7, with D possibly matching TRBD1 (6 bases). V lost 2 bases and J 2 bases, leaving 19 bases between the germline ends. This CDR3 is 17 amino acids long. Germline V gene data show CDR1 as MNHNS and CDR2 as SASEGT. CDR3 sequence reads: CASSESGKGQFTYEQYF. CDR3 bases: TGTGCCAGCAGTGAATCGGGAAAAGGACAGTTTACCTACGAGCAGTACTTC.

The chain couples TRBV7-6 to TRBJ1-5; no reliable D call. The CDR3 spans 14 residues. From germline, CDR1 is SGHVS and CDR2 FNYEAQ. The V and J ends lost 2 bases and 0 bases respectively, with 5 bases between them. The DNA for the CDR3 is TGTGCCAGCAGCTTAACAGATAGCAATCAGCCCCAGCATTTT. Its translation is CASSLTDSNQPQHF.

The J gene is TRBJ2-7, the V gene TRBV7-2; possible D gene TRBD2, 6 bases. In germline, CDR1 is SGHTA, CDR2 FQGNSA. V was trimmed by 5 bases and J by 3 bases, leaving 14 bases between them. The CDR3 has 14 residues. In DNA, the CDR3 is TGTGCCAGCAGCCCGGGACTCCAAAACTACGAGCAGTACTTC. It codes for CASSPGLQNYEQYF. The whole variable domain, filled in from reference TRBV7-2 and TRBJ2-7, reads GAGVSQSPSNKVTEKGKDVELRCDPISGHTALYWYRQSLGQGLEFLIYFQGNSAPDKSGLPSDRFSAERTGGSVSTLTIQRTQQEDSAVYLCASSPGLQNYEQYFGPGTRLTVT.

This chain connects TRBV18 to TRBJ1-5, with 8 bases aligning to TRBD1. Trimming at V came to 5 bases and at J to 4 bases, leaving 10 bases not matched to a gene. The length of the CDR3 is 16 residues. Germline V gives CDR1 KGHSH, CDR2 LQKENI. Here the CDR3 reads CASSKAGGIGNQPQHF. DNA of the CDR3: TGTGCCAGCTCAAAGGCAGGGGGCATCGGTAATCAGCCCCAGCATTTT.

CDR3 nucleotides: TGTGCCAGCAGTCCCTCTTATTTCTATGGCTACACCTTC. It yields the protein CASSPSYFYGYTF. The V call is TRBV28, the J call TRBJ1-2; D remains unclear. The CDR3 is 13 residues long. Trimming took 5 bases from V and 4 from J, leaving 11 bases between them. Germline loops: CDR1 MDHEN, CDR2 SYDVKM.

The chain has TRBV19 and TRBJ1-2, with 11 bases identical to TRBD1. CDR1 is LNHDA, CDR2 SQIVND, per germline (reference sequence). The CDR3 has 14 residues. Trimming removed 7 bases from V and 5 bases from J; junction bases left unmatched: 6. CDR3 in DNA: TGTGCCAGTACCCCGGACAGGGGGCGATATGGCTACACCTTC. Translation gives CASTPDRGRYGYTF.

As regards this clone: Other DNA sequences from this sample encode an identical CDR3 as well. V gene TRBV19 combines with J gene TRBJ1-1; 8 bases are a match to TRBD1. The CDR3 consists of 14 residues. Trimming cost V 3 bases and J 4 bases; bases outside gene matches: 4. Germline assignment: CDR1 LNHDA and CDR2 SQIVND (reference sequence). This chain's CDR3 is CASSITGGVTEAFF. The CDR3 DNA follows: TGTGCCAGTAGTATTACAGGGGGAGTCACTGAAGCTTTCTTT.

V usage is TRBV6-1 and J usage is TRBJ2-1; D is unresolved. The CDR3 extends over 12 amino acids. Germline CDR1 and CDR2: MNHNS and SASEGT. The germline V and J ends were trimmed by 3 bases and 5 bases, with 5 bases remaining between them. CDR3 coding DNA: TGTGCCAGCAGTGAGCAGGACAATGAGCAGTTCTTC. Translating it yields CASSEQDNEQFF.

V gene TRBV6-6 combines with J gene TRBJ2-1, with 7 bases lining up with TRBD2. The length of the CDR3 is 15 residues. The junction had 2 bases not matched to a gene; V was cut back by 2 bases and J by 1 base. CDR1 is MNHNY, CDR2 SVGAGI, per germline (reference sequence). CDR3 in DNA: TGTGCCAGCAGTTACAGGGAGGGGTCCTACAATGAGCAGTTCTTC. It encodes CASSYREGSYNEQFF.

The rearrangement links TRBV25-1 to TRBJ1-5; 9 positions agree with TRBD1. The CDR3 totals 12 residues. Germline CDR1 reads MGHDK; CDR2 reads SYGVNS. V lost 6 bases, J lost 7 bases, and 1 base stayed unmatched. This chain's CDR3 is CASSTGGQPQHF. In DNA form, the CDR3 reads TGTGCCAGCAGCACAGGGGGCCAGCCCCAGCATTTT.

V gene TRBV3-1 (or the pseudogene TRBV3-2) combines with J gene TRBJ2-5, with TRBD1 identical over 7 bases. The germline V gene encodes CDR1 LGHDT and CDR2 YNNKEL (reference sequence). With 3 bases clipped from V and 3 bases from J, the junction kept 4 bases outside the gene matches. The CDR3 has 14 residues. The CDR3 sequence is CASSHAGTEETQYF. The CDR3 DNA sequence: TGTGCCAGCAGCCACGCCGGGACAGAAGAGACCCAGTACTTC.

The CDR3 region has the DNA TGTGCCTGGAGTGTTTCCGTTCGCACAGATACGCAGTATTTT. This codes for CAWSVSVRTDTQYF. The V and J genes are TRBV30 and TRBJ2-3, with D unclear. Germline CDR1 is GTSNPN and CDR2 is SVGIG (reference sequence). The CDR3 is made up of 14 amino acids. The ends were cut back, 0 bases at V and 1 base at J, with 8 bases in the middle.

The rearrangement links TRBV5-1 to TRBJ1-1, with TRBD1 identical over 8 bases. From germline, CDR1 is SGHRS and CDR2 YFSETQ. The V and J ends lost 4 bases and 0 bases, in that order; junction bases with no gene match: 11. The CDR3 extends over 17 amino acids. The CDR3 loop reads CASSGDRGLRVNTEAFF. The CDR3 DNA follows: TGCGCCAGCAGCGGAGACAGGGGACTGAGAGTGAACACTGAAGCTTTCTTT.

The rearrangement joins TRBV10-3 to TRBJ1-5, with D perhaps TRBD1 (6 bases). The CDR3 length is 14 residues. V lost 9 bases, J lost 0 bases, and 12 bases lay in between. Germline assignment: CDR1 ENHRY and CDR2 SYGVKD. The DNA for the CDR3 is TGTGCCATAAACCGACAGGATAGCAATCAGCCCCAGCATTTT. Residues: CAINRQDSNQPQHF.